These T cell receptor beta chains were read from a single sample in a study of Ad26.COV2.S vaccination and SARS-CoV-2 variants. Produced via immunoSEQ multiplex PCR; TCRdb's table is partial and in-frame only. The data show under 400,000 clones, around 87% seen once. The material sequenced was peripheral blood, taken in a trial of Ad26.COV2.S vaccine versus placebo. The receptors derive from a person aged 18-65 years who received the Ad26.COV2.S COVID-19 vaccine or a placebo. Each CDR3 is given with its conserved first and last residue. The D gene is left open where the match is weak. Rows may omit the clone size; those that give it use once, few, many or a size class.

NA	TRBJ1-1	TRBV5-6	TRBD1	TGTGCCAGCAGCTTCCTCTACAGGGGGAACACTGAAGCTTTCTTT	CASSFLYRGNTEAFF
NA	TRBJ2-7	TRBV27	NA	TGTGCCAGCAGTTCAACGGGGGACGAGCAGTACTTC	CASSSTGDEQYF
once	TRBJ2-1	TRBV5-1	TRBD2	TGCGCCAGCAGCTTGGTTATCGGGGGGGCCTTAGGTGAGCAGTTCTTC	CASSLVIGGALGEQFF
NA	TRBJ2-1	TRBV12-5	NA	TGTGCTAGTGGTGTTACAGAAGAAGGGGAGCAGTTCTTC	CASGVTEEGEQFF
NA	TRBJ2-1	TRBV4-3	NA	TGCGCCAGCAGCCAAGTACGGGGGTCCTACAATGAGCAGTTCTTC	CASSQVRGSYNEQFF
NA	TRBJ2-7	TRBV2	NA	TGTGCCAGCAGTGAACAGGGATCCGGCGAGCAGTACTTC	CASSEQGSGEQYF
once	TRBJ2-5	TRBV6-2/TRBV6-3	TRBD2	TGTGCCAGCAGTTACTCGTGGCGGGGGGGCCCAGAGACCCAGTACTTC	CASSYSWRGGPETQYF
NA	TRBJ2-3	TRBV6-4	TRBD2	TGTGCCAGCAGTGGCGGGGGGGCCACAGATACGCAGTATTTT	CASSGGGATDTQYF
NA	TRBJ2-3	TRBV11-3	TRBD2	TGTGCCAGCAGCAACCGACTAGCGGGGAGGACAGATACGCAGTATTTT	CASSNRLAGRTDTQYF
NA	TRBJ2-5	TRBV19	NA	TGTGCCAGTAGTATCCACGGGACTTTCCAAGAGACCCAGTACTTC	CASSIHGTFQETQYF
NA	TRBJ2-3	TRBV7-3	TRBD2	TGTGCCAGCAGCTTAATCGGGGGAGGGCGGGATACGCAGTATTTT	CASSLIGGGRDTQYF
NA	TRBJ1-3	TRBV12-3/TRBV12-4	NA	TGTGCCAGCAGTCAGGGTTCTGGAAACACCATATATTTT	CASSQGSGNTIYF
NA	TRBJ1-5	TRBV15	NA	TGTGCCACCAGCAGAGACAGGGGAATCGGTCAGCCCCAGCATTTT	CATSRDRGIGQPQHF
NA	TRBJ1-2	TRBV10-3	TRBD1	TGTGCCATCAGTTTGCCAGGACAGGGCGGTAACTATGGCTACACCTTC	CAISLPGQGGNYGYTF
NA	TRBJ2-7	TRBV5-4	NA	TGTGCCAGCAGCGCCGGGACTCAACCCTACGAGCAGTACTTC	CASSAGTQPYEQYF
many	TRBJ2-1	TRBV4-1	NA	TGCGCCAGCAGCCAAGGACTCCGAGGCAAGGAGCAGTTCTTC	CASSQGLRGKEQFF
NA	TRBJ2-7	TRBV14	NA	TGTGCCAGCAGCCATGGGGCAGGGCGGTTGGACGAGCAGTACTTC	CASSHGAGRLDEQYF
once	TRBJ1-2	TRBV6-5	NA	TGTGCCAGCAAGGAGGAGGGCTACACCTTC	CASKEEGYTF